The sequence of this TCR beta chain was determined in a study of T cell responses to AZD1222 COVID-19 vaccine. Study-level information: The study pooled second doses at about 4 or about 12 weeks. Study results and limitations: There were mostly white British donors and more females than males, and clonal diversity was possibly underestimated. AZD1222 recipients seropositive at baseline numbered only six or seven.

Sequenced by immunoSEQ multiplex PCR; TCRdb stores in-frame clones only, minus some. The data show about 150,000 clones, approximately 90% seen once. To note about this clone: What it binds is unknown.

CDR3 size: 15 residues. Per germline, CDR1 SGHRS and CDR2 YFSETQ. Trimming removed 5 bases from V and 2 bases from J, with 16 bases in between. The origin of this receptor is an adult in good health. The sample consisted of peripheral blood, taken on day 0 of AZD1222 vaccination. V is TRBV5-1 and J is TRBJ2-5; possibly TRBD1 for D (5 bases). CDR3 amino acids: CASSLRSGLQETQYF. The CDR3 DNA sequence: TGCGCCAGCAGTCTCCGGTCAGGGCTTCAAGAGACCCAGTACTTC.